These 12 T cell receptor beta chains came from one sample sequenced in a study of response to subunit inactivated influenza vaccine. TCRdb reanalysed the RT-PCR reads using MiXCR and keeps one entry per CDR3 protein. The table lists 600,000 to 850,000 distinct CDR3 sequences, approximately 14% of them singletons, with 6.5% to 8% in the top ten. Sequences were derived from PBMCs from blood, sampled around 14 days before vaccination. The receptors derive from a man in his fifties or sixties who received an inactivated influenza vaccine.

This chain joins TRBV10-3 and TRBJ2-7; D remains ambiguous. There are 15 residues in the CDR3. Trimming shortened V by 4 bases and J by 0 bases, and 13 bases separated the two germline ends. Germline-derived CDR1 and CDR2 are ENHRY and SYGVKD. CDR3 in DNA: TGTGCCATCAGTGCGTTGGCCTCCCTCTCCTACGAGCAGTACTTC. This codes for CAISALASLSYEQYF.

CDR3 in DNA: TGCGCCAGCAGCTTGGCCCGGGAATCACCCCTCCACTTT. This codes for CASSLARESPLHF. This sequence joins TRBV5-1 and TRBJ1-6; D remains ambiguous. The V gene's germline CDR1 is SGHRS and CDR2 YFSETQ. The CDR3 is made up of 13 amino acids. Trimming removed 0 bases from V and 10 bases from J, with 8 bases in between. The full variable domain, in which reference TRBV5-1 and TRBJ1-6 provide the parts outside the CDR3, is KAGVTQTPRYLIKTRGQQVTLSCSPISGHRSVSWYQQTPGQGLQFLFEYFSETQRNKGNFPGRFSGRQFSNSRSEMNVSTLELGDSALYLCASSLARESPLHFGNGTRLTVT.

This clonotype came up a few times. The chain joins TRBV4-3 to TRBJ2-2; no clear D. The germline V gene has CDR1 LGHNA and CDR2 YSLEER. With 2 bases removed from V and 4 bases from J, the gap between germline ends came to 2 bases. The CDR3 is made up of 12 amino acids. The DNA for the CDR3 is TGCGCCAGCAGCCAAACCACCGGGGAGCTGTTTTTT. Its translation is CASSQTTGELFF.

As concerns this clonotype: Since no conserved phenylalanine or tryptophan closes the CDR3, a read error is the likely cause. The chain couples TRBV28 to TRBJ2-1, with 7 bases that match TRBD2. Germline assignment: CDR1 MDHEN and CDR2 SYDVKM. CDR3 length: 17 amino acids. The CDR3 loop is CASSWTLAESSYNEQFL. The CDR3 nucleotides are TGCGCCAGCAGTTGGACCCTAGCGGAGAGCTCCTACAATGAGCAGTTCTTA.

A single count supports this clonotype. V is TRBV6-2 or TRBV6-3 and J is TRBJ2-2, with D possibly TRBD2 on 6 matching bases. Germline CDR1 and CDR2: MNHEY and SVGEGT. This CDR3 spans 17 amino acids. Trimming shortened V by 3 bases and J by 1 base, and 15 bases separated the two germline ends. The CDR3 here is CASSYGDSGGNTGELFF. CDR3 sequence (DNA): TGTGCCAGCAGTTATGGGGATTCCGGGGGGAACACCGGGGAGCTGTTTTTT.

The CDR3 DNA is TGTGCCAGCAGCCAAGCGGGAGGGAGCTCCTATAATTCACCCCTCCACTTT. It yields the protein CASSQAGGSSYNSPLHF. V usage is TRBV3-1 and J usage is TRBJ1-6; D unclear. CDR3 length: 17 amino acids. V shed 1 base and J shed 0 bases, with 10 bases lying between them. Germline V gene lookup returns CDR1 LGHDT and CDR2 YNNKEL (reference sequence).

This clonotype was seen a handful of times. The chain uses TRBV6-1 and TRBJ1-4; D ambiguous. Germline V gene data show CDR1 as MNHNS and CDR2 as SASEGT. The CDR3 totals 13 residues. Trimming pared 7 bases from V and 10 bases from J, leaving 16 bases between. CDR3 nucleotide sequence: TGTGCCAGCACCACGACCGGGTCCCCAAAACTGTTTTTT. This encodes CASTTTGSPKLFF.

This clonotype showed up just a few times. The chain uses TRBV4-2 and TRBJ2-6; 10 bases agree with TRBD2. The V segment lost 2 bases and the J segment 0 bases; nucleotides outside the gene matches: 7. The CDR3 extends over 19 amino acids. The V gene's germline CDR1 is LGHNA and CDR2 YNFKEQ. The DNA for the CDR3 is TGTGCCAGCAGCCAATCCCTAGCGGGAGTGAGCTCTGGGGCCAACGTCCTGACTTTC. Translated: CASSQSLAGVSSGANVLTF.

This chain connects TRBV20-1 to TRBJ1-1, with a possible D match to TRBD1 (6 bases). V was trimmed by 5 bases and J by 10 bases, leaving 17 bases between them. Germline V gene lookup returns CDR1 DFQATT and CDR2 SNEGSKA (reference sequence). The CDR3 loop spans 12 amino acids. As DNA, the CDR3 is TGCAGTGCTGGCCCATTGGGGGCCGGAGCTTTCTTT. Translation: CSAGPLGAGAFF.

This clonotype showed up just a few times. The V call is TRBV12-3 or TRBV12-4, the J call TRBJ2-5; D possibly corresponds to TRBD2 (6 bases). The CDR3 sequence is 13 residues long. Trimming stripped 8 bases from V and 5 bases from J, with 15 bases between. CDR3 sequence (DNA): TGTGCCAGCGCGGAGGGTAGGGCGGAGACCCAGTACTTC. This translates into CASAEGRAETQYF.

This chain links TRBV28 with TRBJ1-6, with D possibly being TRBD1 (6 bases). This CDR3 spans 14 amino acids. Germline CDR1 reads MDHEN; CDR2 reads SYDVKM. With 6 bases removed from V and 6 bases from J, the gap between germline ends came to 12 bases. DNA for the CDR3: TGTGCCAGCAGCATCCAGGGGCGTAATTCACCCCTCCACTTT. Its protein product is CASSIQGRNSPLHF.

This clonotype showed up just a few times. The CDR3 loop is CASSLTSSVGELFF. As DNA, the CDR3 is TGTGCCAGCAGCTTAACGTCCTCTGTCGGGGAGCTGTTTTTT. The V gene is TRBV7-3, the J gene TRBJ2-2, with unresolved D. V was cut by 0 bases and J by 7 bases, with 9 bases left in between. The CDR3 runs to 14 residues. Germline V CDR1 and CDR2: SGHTA, FQGTGA.